This record concerns one T cell receptor (beta chain) sequence. The antigen remains undetermined. The germline gives CDR1 GTSNPN, CDR2 SVGIG (reference sequence). CDR3 length: 10 amino acids. The ends were cut back, 8 bases at V and 4 bases at J, with 8 bases in the middle. These data belong to a study of T cell clonotyping in hematopoietic cell transplantation. Blood collection times were about day -28 and days 30, 100, 180 posttransplant. Generated by immunoSEQ multiplex PCR, the TCRdb table keeps only in-frame clones and is missing some. The sample records over 6,500 clones, around a third being singletons. Notes on the study in general: At the given depth, recipient repertoires were over 97% de novo clonotypes. Pathologically expanded recipient clonotypes increased progressively from day 30 to day 180 as diversity fell.

This clonotype originated in a female patient over 55 who had an allogeneic stem cell transplant, so the T cells may come from the graft donor. Some clones in this sample may be carry-over from other donors' samples. Sequenced here: peripheral blood mononuclear cells, sampled 30 days after allogeneic stem cell transplant. The rearrangement uses TRBV30 and TRBJ1-2; D gene ambiguous. The CDR3 is CATEAYGYTF. CDR3 coding DNA: TGTGCCACTGAGGCCTATGGCTACACCTTC.